This T cell receptor (beta chain) was profiled in a study of T cell repertoires in cytomegalovirus infection. About the study: Shared public TCR beta signatures pointed to both CMV infection and a matching HLA type.

TCRdb recomputed calls from the reads with MiXCR, one row per CDR3 protein. The sample lists approximately 500,000 distinct CDR3 sequences, about 17% occurring once. In regard to this clonotype: What it binds is unknown.

Study-wide results and limits: HLA-C-restricted TCR beta clonotypes specific for CMV led the ex vivo response.

The sequencing sample was made of CD8+ T cells from PBMCs. The TCR originated in a human donor in good health (CMV status not recorded). Some clones in this sample may be carry-over from other donors' samples.

DNA for the CDR3: TGTGCCAGCAGTTCTACCGGGACAGGGGGTATCGGGGAGCTGTTTTTT. It translates to CASSSTGTGGIGELFF. The gene calls are TRBV6-1 and TRBJ2-2, with TRBD1 matching 11 bases. V shed 5 bases and J 7 bases; nucleotides not matched to a gene: 9. The CDR3 is made up of 16 amino acids. CDR1 and CDR2 (germline): MNHNS, SASEGT.